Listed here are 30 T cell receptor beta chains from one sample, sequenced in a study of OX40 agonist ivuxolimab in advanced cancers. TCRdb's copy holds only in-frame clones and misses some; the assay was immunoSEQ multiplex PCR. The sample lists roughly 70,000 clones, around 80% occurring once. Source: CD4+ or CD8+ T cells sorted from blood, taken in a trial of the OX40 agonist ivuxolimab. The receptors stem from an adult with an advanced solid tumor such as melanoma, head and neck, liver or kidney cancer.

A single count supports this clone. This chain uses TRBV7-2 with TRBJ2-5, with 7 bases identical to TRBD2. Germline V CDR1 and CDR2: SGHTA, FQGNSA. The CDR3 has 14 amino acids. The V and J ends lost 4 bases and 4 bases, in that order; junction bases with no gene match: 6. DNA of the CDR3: TGTGCCAGCAGCTGGGGAGGGCGGGGAGAGACCCAGTACTTC. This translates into CASSWGGRGETQYF.

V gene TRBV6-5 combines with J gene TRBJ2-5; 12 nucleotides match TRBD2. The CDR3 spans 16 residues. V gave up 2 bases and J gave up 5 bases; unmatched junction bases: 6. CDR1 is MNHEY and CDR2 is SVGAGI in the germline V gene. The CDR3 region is CASSYRAGTSGETQYF. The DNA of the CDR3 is TGTGCCAGCAGTTACCGAGCCGGGACTAGCGGGGAGACCCAGTACTTC.

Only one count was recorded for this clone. CDR3 in DNA: TGTGCCAGCGACCGGGACAGGGGGCGATCACCCCTCCACTTT. Its translation is CASDRDRGRSPLHF. The rearrangement uses TRBV2 and TRBJ1-6, with 12 bases that match TRBD1. After removal of 8 bases from V and 10 bases from J, the junction contained 6 bases not matched to a gene. Germline values: CDR1 SNHLY, CDR2 FYNNEI. This CDR3 has 14 residues.

CDR3 sequence: CASSGQGYQPQHF. The DNA of the CDR3 is TGTGCCAGCAGCGGACAGGGGTACCAGCCCCAGCATTTT. V is TRBV6-1 and J is TRBJ1-5, with 9 positions matching TRBD1. V lost 6 bases and J lost 7; bases outside the gene matches: 4. This CDR3 region has 13 residues. Germline V gene sequence: CDR1 MNHNS, CDR2 SASEGT.

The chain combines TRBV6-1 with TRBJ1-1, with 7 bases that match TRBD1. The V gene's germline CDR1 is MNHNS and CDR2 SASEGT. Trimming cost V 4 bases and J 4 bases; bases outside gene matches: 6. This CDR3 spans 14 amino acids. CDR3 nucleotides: TGTGCCAGCAGTGCAGGGGGAGGCTTCACTGAAGCTTTCTTT. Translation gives CASSAGGGFTEAFF.

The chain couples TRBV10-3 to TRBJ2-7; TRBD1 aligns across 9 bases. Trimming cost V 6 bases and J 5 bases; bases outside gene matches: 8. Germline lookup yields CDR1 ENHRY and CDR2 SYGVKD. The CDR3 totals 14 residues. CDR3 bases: TGTGCCATCAGAGACGGGACAGGGAACCACGAGCAGTACTTC. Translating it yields CAIRDGTGNHEQYF.

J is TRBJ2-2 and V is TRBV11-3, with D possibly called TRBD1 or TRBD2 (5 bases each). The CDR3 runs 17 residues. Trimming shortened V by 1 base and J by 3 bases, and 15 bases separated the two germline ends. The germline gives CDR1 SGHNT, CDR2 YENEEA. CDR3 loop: CASSLGTGRVDTGELFF. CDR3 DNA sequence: TGTGCCAGCAGCTTAGGAACGGGGCGAGTGGACACCGGGGAGCTGTTTTTT.

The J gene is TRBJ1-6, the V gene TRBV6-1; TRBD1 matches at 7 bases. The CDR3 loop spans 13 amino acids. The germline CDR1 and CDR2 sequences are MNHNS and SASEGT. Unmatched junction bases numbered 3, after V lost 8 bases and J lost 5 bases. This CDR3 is CASRDSDNSPLHF. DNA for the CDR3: TGTGCCAGCCGGGACAGCGATAATTCACCCCTCCACTTT.

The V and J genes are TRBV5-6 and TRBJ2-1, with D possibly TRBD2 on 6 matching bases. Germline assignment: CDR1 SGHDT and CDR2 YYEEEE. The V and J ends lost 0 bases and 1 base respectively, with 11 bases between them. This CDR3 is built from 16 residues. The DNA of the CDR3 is TGTGCCAGCAGCTTGGTTTACGGGGGATCCTACAATGAGCAGTTCTTC. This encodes CASSLVYGGSYNEQFF.

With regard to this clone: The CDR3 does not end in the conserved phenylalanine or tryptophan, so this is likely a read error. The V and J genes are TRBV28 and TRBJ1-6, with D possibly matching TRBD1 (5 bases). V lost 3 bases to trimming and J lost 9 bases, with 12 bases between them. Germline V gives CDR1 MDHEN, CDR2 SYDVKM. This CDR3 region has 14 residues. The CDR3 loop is CASSFSGIGSPLHS. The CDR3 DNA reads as TGTGCCAGCAGTTTCTCAGGGATCGGTTCACCCCTCCACTCT.

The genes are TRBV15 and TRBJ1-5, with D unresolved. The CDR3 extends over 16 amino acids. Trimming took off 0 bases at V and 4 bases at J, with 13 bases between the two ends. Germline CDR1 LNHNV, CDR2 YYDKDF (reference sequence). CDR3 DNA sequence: TGTGCCACCAGCAGAGATTCCGTGGCCACAAATCAGCCCCAGCATTTT. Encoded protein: CATSRDSVATNQPQHF. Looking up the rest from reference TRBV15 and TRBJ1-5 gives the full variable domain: DAMVIQNPRYQVTQFGKPVTLSCSQTLNHNVMYWYQQKSSQAPKLLFHYYDKDFNNEADTPDNFQSRRPNTSFCFLDIRSPGLGDTAMYLCATSRDSVATNQPQHFGDGTRLSIL.

CDR3 coding DNA: TGTGCCAGCAGCTGGACCCGGGACAGCAGCTACGAGCAGTACTTC. Its translation: CASSWTRDSSYEQYF. V and J are TRBV5-6 and TRBJ2-7, with 7 bases that match TRBD1. Per the germline V gene, CDR1 is SGHDT and CDR2 is YYEEEE. After removal of 3 bases from V and 3 bases from J, the junction contained 9 bases not matched to a gene. This CDR3 is 15 amino acids long.

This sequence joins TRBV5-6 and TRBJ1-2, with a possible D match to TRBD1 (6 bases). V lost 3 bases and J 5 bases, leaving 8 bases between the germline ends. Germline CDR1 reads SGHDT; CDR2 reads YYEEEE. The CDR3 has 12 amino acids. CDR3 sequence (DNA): TGTGCCAGCAGCTCCCAGGGGTATGGCTACACCTTC. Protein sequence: CASSSQGYGYTF.

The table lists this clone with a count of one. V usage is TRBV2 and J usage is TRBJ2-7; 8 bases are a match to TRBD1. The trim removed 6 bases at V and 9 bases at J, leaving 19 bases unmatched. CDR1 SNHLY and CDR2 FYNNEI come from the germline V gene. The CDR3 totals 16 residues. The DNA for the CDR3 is TGTGCCAGCAGGGAGGACAGGGCCATTGATACCTGGGGGCAGTACTTC. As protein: CASREDRAIDTWGQYF.

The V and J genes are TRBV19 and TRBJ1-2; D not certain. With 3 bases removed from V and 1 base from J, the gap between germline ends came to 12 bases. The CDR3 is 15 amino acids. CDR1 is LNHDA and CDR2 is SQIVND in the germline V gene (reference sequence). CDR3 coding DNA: TGTGCCAGTAGTATCGGGCAGCGGAATAACTATGGCTACACCTTC. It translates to CASSIGQRNNYGYTF.

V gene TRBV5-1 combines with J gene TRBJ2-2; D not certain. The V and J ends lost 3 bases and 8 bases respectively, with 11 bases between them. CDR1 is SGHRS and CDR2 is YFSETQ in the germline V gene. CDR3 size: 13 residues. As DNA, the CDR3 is TGCGCCAGCAGCTCATCGGCTGGGGGGGAGCTGTTTTTT. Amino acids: CASSSSAGGELFF.

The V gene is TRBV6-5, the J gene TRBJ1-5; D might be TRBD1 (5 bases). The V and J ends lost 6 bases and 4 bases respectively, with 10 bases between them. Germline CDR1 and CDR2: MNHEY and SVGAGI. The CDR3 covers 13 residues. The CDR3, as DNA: TGTGCCAGCAGCCCTAAGGGGAATCAGCCCCAGCATTTT. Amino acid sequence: CASSPKGNQPQHF.

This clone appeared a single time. Here the CDR3 reads CASSFVAEAFF. The CDR3 DNA sequence: TGTGCCAGCAGCTTTGTAGCTGAAGCTTTCTTT. The chain combines TRBV5-6 with TRBJ1-1; no clear D gene. Germline-derived CDR1 and CDR2 are SGHDT and YYEEEE. This CDR3 has 11 amino acids. The V gene lost 2 bases and the J gene lost 6 bases, with 5 bases spanning the gap. Supplemented by reference TRBV5-6 and TRBJ1-1, the full variable domain reads DAGVTQSPTHLIKTRGQQVTLRCSPKSGHDTVSWYQQALGQGPQFIFQYYEEEERQRGNFPDRFSGHQFPNYSSELNVNALLLGDSALYLCASSFVAEAFFGQGTRLTVV.

CDR3 bases: TGTGCCAGCAGCTTAGGGGGGCCGGTTGTCGAGCAGTACTTC. It codes for CASSLGGPVVEQYF. This chain connects TRBV7-2 to TRBJ2-7; TRBD1 is a possible D gene (6 bases). The CDR3 runs 14 residues. Trimming removed 1 base at V and 6 bases at J, with 13 bases between. CDR1 is SGHTA, CDR2 FQGNSA, per germline.

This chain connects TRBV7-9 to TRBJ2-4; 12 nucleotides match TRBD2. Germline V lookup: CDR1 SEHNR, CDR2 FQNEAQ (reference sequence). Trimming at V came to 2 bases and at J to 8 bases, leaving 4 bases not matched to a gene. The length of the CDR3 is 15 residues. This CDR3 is CASSLPSGGADIQYF. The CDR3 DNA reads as TGTGCCAGCAGCTTACCTAGCGGGGGGGCCGACATTCAGTACTTC.

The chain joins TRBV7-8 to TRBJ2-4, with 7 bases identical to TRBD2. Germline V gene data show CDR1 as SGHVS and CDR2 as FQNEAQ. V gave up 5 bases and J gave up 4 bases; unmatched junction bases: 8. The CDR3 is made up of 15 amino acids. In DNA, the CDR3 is TGTGCCAGCAGCCCCCGCGACGGGGGGAAAAACATTCAGTACTTC. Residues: CASSPRDGGKNIQYF. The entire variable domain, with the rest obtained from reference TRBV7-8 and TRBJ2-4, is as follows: GAGVSQSPRYKVAKRGQDVALRCDPISGHVSLFWYQQALGQGPEFLTYFQNEAQLDKSGLPSDRFFAERPEGSVSTLKIQRTQQEDSAVYLCASSPRDGGKNIQYFGAGTRLSVL.

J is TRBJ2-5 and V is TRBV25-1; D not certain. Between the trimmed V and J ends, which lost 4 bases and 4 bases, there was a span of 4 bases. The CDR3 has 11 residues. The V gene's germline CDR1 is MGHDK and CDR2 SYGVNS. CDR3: CASSVGETQYF. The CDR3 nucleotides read TGTGCCAGCAGTGTGGGAGAGACCCAGTACTTC. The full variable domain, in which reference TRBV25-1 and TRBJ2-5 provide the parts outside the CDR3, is EADIYQTPRYLVIGTGKKITLECSQTMGHDKMYWYQQDPGMELHLIHYSYGVNSTEKGDLSSESTVSRIRTEHFPLTLESARPSHTSQYLCASSVGETQYFGPGTRLLVL.

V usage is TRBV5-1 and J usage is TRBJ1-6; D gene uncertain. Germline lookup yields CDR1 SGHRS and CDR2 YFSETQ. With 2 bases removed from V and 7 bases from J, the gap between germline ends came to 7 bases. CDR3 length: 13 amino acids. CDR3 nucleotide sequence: TGCGCCAGCAGCTTATCCAGGAATTCACCCCTCCACTTT. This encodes CASSLSRNSPLHF.

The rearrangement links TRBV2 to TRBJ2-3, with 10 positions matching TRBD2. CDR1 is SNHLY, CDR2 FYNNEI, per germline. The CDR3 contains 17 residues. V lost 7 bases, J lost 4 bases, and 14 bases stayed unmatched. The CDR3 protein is CASTHVSGGALADTQYF. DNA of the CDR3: TGTGCCAGCACCCACGTCAGCGGGGGGGCTCTTGCAGATACGCAGTATTTT.

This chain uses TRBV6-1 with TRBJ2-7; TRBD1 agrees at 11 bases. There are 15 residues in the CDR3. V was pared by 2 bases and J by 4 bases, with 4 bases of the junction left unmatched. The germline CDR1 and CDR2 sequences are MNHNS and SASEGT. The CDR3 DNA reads TGTGCCAGCAGTGAACCGGGACAGGGGGTATACGAGCAGTACTTC. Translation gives CASSEPGQGVYEQYF.

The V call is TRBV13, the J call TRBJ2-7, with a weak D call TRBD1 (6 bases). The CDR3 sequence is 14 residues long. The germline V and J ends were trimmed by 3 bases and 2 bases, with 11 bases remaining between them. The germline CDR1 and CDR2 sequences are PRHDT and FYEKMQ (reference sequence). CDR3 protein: CASSFNRDAYEQYF. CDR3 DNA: TGTGCCAGCAGCTTTAACAGGGACGCCTACGAGCAGTACTTC.

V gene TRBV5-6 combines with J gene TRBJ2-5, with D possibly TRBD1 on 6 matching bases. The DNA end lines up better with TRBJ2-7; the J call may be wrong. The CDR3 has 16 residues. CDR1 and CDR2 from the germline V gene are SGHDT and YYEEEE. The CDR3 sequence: CASSSQTGTLGYEQYF. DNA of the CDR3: TGTGCCAGCAGTTCACAAACCGGGACACTGGGCTACGAGCAGTACTTC.

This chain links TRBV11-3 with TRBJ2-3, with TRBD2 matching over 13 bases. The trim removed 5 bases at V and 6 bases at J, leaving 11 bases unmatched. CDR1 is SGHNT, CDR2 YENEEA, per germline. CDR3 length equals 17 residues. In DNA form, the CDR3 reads TGTGCCAGCAGCCTGGGACTAGCGGGGATCGGGGGCGATACGCAGTATTTT. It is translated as CASSLGLAGIGGDTQYF.

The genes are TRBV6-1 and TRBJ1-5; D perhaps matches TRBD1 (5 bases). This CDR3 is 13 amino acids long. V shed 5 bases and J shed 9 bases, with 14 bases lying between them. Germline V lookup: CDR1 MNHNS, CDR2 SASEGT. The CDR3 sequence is CASSRDLTRPQHF. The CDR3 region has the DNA TGTGCCAGCAGTCGGGACTTGACCCGGCCCCAGCATTTT.

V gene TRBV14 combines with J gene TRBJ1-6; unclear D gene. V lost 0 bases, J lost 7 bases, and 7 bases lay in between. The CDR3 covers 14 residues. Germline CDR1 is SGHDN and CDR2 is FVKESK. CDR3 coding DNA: TGTGCCAGCAGCCAAGATTTTGTAAATTCACCCCTCCACTTT. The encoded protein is CASSQDFVNSPLHF.